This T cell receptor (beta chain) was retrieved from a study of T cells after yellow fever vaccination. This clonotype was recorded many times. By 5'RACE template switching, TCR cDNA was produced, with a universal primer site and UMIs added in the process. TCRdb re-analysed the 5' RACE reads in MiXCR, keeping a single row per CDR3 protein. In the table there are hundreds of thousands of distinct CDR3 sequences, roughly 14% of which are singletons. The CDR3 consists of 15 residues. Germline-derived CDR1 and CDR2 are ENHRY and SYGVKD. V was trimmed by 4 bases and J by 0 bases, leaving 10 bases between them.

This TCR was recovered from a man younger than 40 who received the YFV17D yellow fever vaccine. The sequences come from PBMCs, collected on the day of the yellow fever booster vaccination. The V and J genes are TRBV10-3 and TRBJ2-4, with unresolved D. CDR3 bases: TGTGCCATCAGTGCCGGCGGATTAGCCAAAAACATTCAGTACTTC. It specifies CAISAGGLAKNIQYF.